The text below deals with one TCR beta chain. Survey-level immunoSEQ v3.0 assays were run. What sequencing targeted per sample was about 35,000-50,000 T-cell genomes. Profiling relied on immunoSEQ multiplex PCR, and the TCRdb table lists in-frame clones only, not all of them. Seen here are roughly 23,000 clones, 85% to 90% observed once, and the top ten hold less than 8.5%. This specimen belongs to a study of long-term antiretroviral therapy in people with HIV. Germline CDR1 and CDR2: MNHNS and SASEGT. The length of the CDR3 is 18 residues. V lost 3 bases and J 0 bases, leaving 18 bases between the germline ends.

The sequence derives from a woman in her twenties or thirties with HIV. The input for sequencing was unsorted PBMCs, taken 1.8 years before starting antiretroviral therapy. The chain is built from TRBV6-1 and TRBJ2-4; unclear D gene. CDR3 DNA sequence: TGTGCCAGCAGTGATTCGAAGCTTGGGCCCCAAGCCAAAAACATTCAGTACTTC. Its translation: CASSDSKLGPQAKNIQYF.